A selection of T cell receptor beta chains follows, all from one sample in a study of cytomegalovirus exposure and HLA in healthy donors. The method was immunoSEQ multiplex PCR; TCRdb's version includes in-frame clones alone and lacks a portion of them. The data hold around 150,000 clones, with around three quarters observed a single time. Material for sequencing was PBMCs. The source is a man aged 40-49 years in good health and CMV-seronegative. Each CDR3 is given with its conserved first and last residue. A D gene is named only where the DNA matches it firmly. The size of a clone is reported for some rows only, either as once, few or many, or as a class for expanded clones.

V | D | size | CDR3
TRBV6-5 | TRBD1 | NA | CASSYGQGAGTEAFF
TRBV6-5 | NA | NA | CASSYAKPTRDEQFF
TRBV6-1 | NA | NA | CASKIDSSNYGYTF
TRBV19 | TRBD1 | NA | CASSIRTGSNQPQHF
TRBV5-1 | TRBD1 | NA | CASSPRTGTDYGYTF
TRBV28 | NA | NA | CASSLGEVDYGYTF
TRBV6-5 | NA | once | CASIPSWNTEAFF
TRBV6-5 | TRBD2 | NA | CASSYSGTSGISEQFF
TRBV19 | TRBD1 | NA | CASSTDRDRGWEDIQYF
TRBV5-1 | NA | few | CASRTIPSEAYEQYF
TRBV28 | TRBD2 | NA | CASSPPGGLRDTQYF
TRBV5-6 | NA | NA | CASSSGLLSNQPQHF
TRBV11-2 | TRBD1 | NA | CASSPTGLWETQYF
TRBV7-6 | TRBD1 | NA | CASSFGTGEGEQYF
TRBV5-1 | TRBD1 | NA | CASSITGEGNTEAFF
TRBV5-6 | NA | few | CASSFQGSWVNQPQHF
TRBV18 | NA | NA | CASSPVWGQKLFF
TRBV5-4 | TRBD2 | few | CASSRVGGKKGEQYF
TRBV5-4 | TRBD2 | NA | CASSTSSGSGDTQYF
TRBV7-9 | TRBD2 | NA | CASSLDSGRTRETQYF
TRBV9 | TRBD1 | once | CASSARDRGRDEAFF
TRBV27 | NA | NA | CASSFTGALGYGYTF
TRBV19 | TRBD1 | NA | CASSPQTGVNTEAFF
TRBV28 | NA | NA | CASSFLRQSQETQYF
TRBV5-1 | NA | NA | CASSPHRGYNYEQYF
TRBV4-1 | TRBD1 | NA | CASSFRTGMNTEAFF
TRBV6-4 | TRBD2 | NA | CASSSGGGNEQFF
TRBV7-6 | NA | NA | CASSLSPTGTYEQYF
TRBV5-1 | TRBD2 | NA | CASSLGTSGSYEQYF
TRBV6-5 | NA | NA | CASSYVGGVKQYF
TRBV6-5 | NA | NA | CASSWRGKGYGYTF
TRBV18 | TRBD1 | NA | CASSAGQAQRAYEQYF
TRBV6-5 | NA | NA | CASRRRAGGGYTF
TRBV9 | NA | NA | CASSVGAGNTGELFF
TRBV5-6 | TRBD1 | NA | CASSLWGDRVYETQYF
TRBV11-2 | NA | few | CASSSRQADEKLFF
TRBV4-1 | NA | NA | CASSFRQAPNTDTQYF
TRBV5-1 | TRBD2 | NA | CASRLGTAGGGEQFF
TRBV4-1 | NA | NA | CASSLWGLDPETQYF
TRBV2 | NA | NA | CASRPFTGRSEAFF
TRBV5-4 | TRBD2 | NA | CASSSTSGNELAKNIQYF
TRBV11-2 | NA | few | CASSFREGTEQFF
TRBV29-1 | TRBD1 | once | CRERWGLAGGRGDTEAFF
TRBV9 | NA | once | CASSVTPGVKNGELFF
TRBV5-1 | NA | NA | CASSLGQRDNSPLHF
TRBV29-1 | TRBD2 | NA | CSARLAGGRQETQYF